This T cell receptor beta chain derives from a study of graft-versus-host responses after intestinal transplantation. Germline assignment: CDR1 SGHRS and CDR2 YFSETQ. V shed 5 bases and J shed 5 bases, with 5 bases lying between them. CDR3 length: 11 amino acids. Concerning this clone: The antigen is unknown.

Sequencing was performed with immunoSEQ multiplex PCR; in TCRdb, only in-frame clones are kept and a portion is missing. Seen here are approximately 120,000 clones, approximately 90% observed once, and the top ten hold roughly 0.15%. This specimen was unstimulated CD4+ T cells sorted from spleen or lymph node cells, taken before intestinal transplant. V usage is TRBV5-1 and J usage is TRBJ2-1; unclear D gene. The TCR was taken from a human donor who received an intestinal transplant. Written as DNA, the CDR3 is TGCGCCAGCAGGCTCGACAATGAGCAGTTCTTC. This encodes CASRLDNEQFF.